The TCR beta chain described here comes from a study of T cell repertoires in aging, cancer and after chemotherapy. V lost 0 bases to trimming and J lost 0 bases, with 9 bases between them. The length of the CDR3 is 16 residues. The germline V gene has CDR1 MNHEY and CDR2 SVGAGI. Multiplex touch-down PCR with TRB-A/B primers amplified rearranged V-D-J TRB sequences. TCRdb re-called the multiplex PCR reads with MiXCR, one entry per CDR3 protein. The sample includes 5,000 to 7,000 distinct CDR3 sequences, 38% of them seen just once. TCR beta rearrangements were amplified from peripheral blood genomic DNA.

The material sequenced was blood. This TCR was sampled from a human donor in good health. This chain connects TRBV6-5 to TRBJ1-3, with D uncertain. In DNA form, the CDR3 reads TGTGCCAGCAGTTACTCCCGAGAGACCTCTGGAAACACCATATATTTT. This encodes CASSYSRETSGNTIYF.